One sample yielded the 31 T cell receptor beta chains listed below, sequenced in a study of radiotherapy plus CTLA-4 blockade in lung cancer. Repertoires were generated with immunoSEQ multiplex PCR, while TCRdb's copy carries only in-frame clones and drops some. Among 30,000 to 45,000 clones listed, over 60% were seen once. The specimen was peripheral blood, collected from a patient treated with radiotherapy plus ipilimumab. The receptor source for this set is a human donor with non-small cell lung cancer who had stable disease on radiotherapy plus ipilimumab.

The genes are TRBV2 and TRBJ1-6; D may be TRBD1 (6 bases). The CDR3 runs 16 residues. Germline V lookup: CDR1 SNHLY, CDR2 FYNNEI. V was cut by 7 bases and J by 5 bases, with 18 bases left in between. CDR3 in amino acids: CASNVRGARDNSPLHF. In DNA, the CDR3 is TGTGCCAGCAATGTTCGGGGGGCGAGGGATAATTCACCCCTCCACTTT.

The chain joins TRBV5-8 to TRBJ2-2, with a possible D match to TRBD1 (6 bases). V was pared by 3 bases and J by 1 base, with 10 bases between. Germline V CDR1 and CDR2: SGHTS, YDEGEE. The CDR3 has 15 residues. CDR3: CASSSLQGNTGELFF. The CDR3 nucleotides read TGTGCCAGCAGCTCGCTACAGGGGAACACCGGGGAGCTGTTTTTT. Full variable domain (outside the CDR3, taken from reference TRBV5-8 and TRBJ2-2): EAGVTQSPTHLIKTRGQQATLRCSPISGHTSVYWYQQALGLGLQFLLWYDEGEERNRGNFPPRFSGRQFPNYSSELNVNALELEDSALYLCASSSLQGNTGELFFGEGSRLTVL.

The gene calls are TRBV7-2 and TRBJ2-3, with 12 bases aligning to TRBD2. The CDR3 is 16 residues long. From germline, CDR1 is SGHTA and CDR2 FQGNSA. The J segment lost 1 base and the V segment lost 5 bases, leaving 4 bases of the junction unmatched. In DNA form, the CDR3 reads TGTGCCAGCAGCACACGACTAGCGGGGGGCACAGATACGCAGTATTTT. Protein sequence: CASSTRLAGGTDTQYF. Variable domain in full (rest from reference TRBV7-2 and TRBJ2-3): GAGVSQSPSNKVTEKGKDVELRCDPISGHTALYWYRQSLGQGLEFLIYFQGNSAPDKSGLPSDRFSAERTGGSVSTLTIQRTQQEDSAVYLCASSTRLAGGTDTQYFGPGTRLTVL.

Here the CDR3 reads CAWSRGETQYF. Here the CDR3 DNA reads TGTGCCTGGAGTCGCGGAGAGACCCAGTACTTC. This chain uses TRBV30 with TRBJ2-5, with D unresolved. The CDR3 contains 11 residues. V lost 2 bases and J lost 4, with 5 bases in between. From germline, CDR1 is GTSNPN and CDR2 SVGIG (reference sequence).

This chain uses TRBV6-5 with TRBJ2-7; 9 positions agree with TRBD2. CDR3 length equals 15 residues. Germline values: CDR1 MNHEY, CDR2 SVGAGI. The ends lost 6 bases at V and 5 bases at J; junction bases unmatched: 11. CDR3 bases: TGTGCCAGCAGCCGAACGAGTAGCGGGGGCCACGAGCAGTACTTC. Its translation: CASSRTSSGGHEQYF.

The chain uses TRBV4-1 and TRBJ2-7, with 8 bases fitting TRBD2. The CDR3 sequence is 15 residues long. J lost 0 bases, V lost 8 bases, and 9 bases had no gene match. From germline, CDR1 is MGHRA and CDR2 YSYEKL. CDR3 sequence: CASSLTGGSSYEQYF. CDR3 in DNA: TGCGCCAGCTCCCTAACGGGAGGGAGCTCCTACGAGCAGTACTTC.

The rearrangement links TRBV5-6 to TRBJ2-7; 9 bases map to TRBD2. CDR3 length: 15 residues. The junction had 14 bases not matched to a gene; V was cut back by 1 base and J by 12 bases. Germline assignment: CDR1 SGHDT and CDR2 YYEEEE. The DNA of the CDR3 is TGTGCCAGCAGCTTGAGGAGGTTAGCGGGGGCTAATTGGTACTTC. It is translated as CASSLRRLAGANWYF.

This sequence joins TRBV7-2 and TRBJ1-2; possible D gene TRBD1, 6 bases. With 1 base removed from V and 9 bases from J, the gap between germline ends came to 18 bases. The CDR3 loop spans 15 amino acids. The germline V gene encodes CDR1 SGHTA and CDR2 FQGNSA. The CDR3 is CASSLDPQGPLSYTF. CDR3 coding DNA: TGTGCCAGCAGCTTAGACCCACAGGGCCCGTTAAGCTACACCTTC. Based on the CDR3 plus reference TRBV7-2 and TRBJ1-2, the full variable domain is GAGVSQSPSNKVTEKGKDVELRCDPISGHTALYWYRQSLGQGLEFLIYFQGNSAPDKSGLPSDRFSAERTGGSVSTLTIQRTQQEDSAVYLCASSLDPQGPLSYTFGSGTRLTVV.

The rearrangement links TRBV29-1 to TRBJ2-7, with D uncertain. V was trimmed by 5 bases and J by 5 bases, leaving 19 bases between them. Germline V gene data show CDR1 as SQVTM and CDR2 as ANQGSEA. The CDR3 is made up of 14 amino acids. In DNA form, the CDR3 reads TGCAGCGTTAACCCATTGGGCCTTAGGAACGAGCAGTACTTC. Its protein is CSVNPLGLRNEQYF.

In DNA, the CDR3 is TGTGCCAGTGGACAGGGGAGGGACGAGCAGTACTTC. Residues: CASGQGRDEQYF. The chain employs TRBV5-6 and TRBJ2-7; 9 bases are shared with TRBD1. CDR1 is SGHDT, CDR2 YYEEEE, per germline. Trimming took 8 bases from V and 5 from J; bases not matched to a gene: 5. The CDR3 has 12 amino acids.

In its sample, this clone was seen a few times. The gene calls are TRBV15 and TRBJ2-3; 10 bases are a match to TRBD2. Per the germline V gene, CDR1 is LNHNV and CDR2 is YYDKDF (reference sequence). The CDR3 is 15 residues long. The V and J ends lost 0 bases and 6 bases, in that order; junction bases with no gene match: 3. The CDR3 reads CATSREAGGRDTQYF. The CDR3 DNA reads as TGTGCCACCAGCAGAGAAGCGGGGGGGCGGGATACGCAGTATTTT.

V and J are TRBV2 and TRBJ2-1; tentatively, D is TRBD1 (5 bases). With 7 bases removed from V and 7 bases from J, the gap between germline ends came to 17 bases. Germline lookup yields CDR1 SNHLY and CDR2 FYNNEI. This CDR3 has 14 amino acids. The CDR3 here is CASMNDRGANEQFF. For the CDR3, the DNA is TGTGCCAGCATGAATGATAGGGGCGCAAATGAGCAGTTCTTC.

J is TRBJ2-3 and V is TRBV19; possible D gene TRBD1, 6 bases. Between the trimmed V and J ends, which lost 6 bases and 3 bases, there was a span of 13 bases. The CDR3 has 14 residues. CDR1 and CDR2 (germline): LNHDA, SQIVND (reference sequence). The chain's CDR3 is CASSRTVGTDTQYF. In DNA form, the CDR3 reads TGTGCCAGTAGCCGGACAGTCGGAACAGATACGCAGTATTTT.

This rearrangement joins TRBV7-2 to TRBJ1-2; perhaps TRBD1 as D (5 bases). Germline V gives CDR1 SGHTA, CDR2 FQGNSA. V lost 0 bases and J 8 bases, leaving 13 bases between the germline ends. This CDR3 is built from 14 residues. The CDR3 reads CASSLARTGRGYTF. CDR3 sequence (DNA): TGTGCCAGCAGCTTAGCGCGCACAGGTCGCGGCTACACCTTC.

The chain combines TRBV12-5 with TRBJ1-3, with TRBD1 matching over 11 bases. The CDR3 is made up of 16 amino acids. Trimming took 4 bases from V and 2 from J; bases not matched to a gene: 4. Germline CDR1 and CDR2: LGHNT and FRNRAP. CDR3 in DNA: TGTGCTAGTGGTTCTGGGACAGGGGGAACTGGAAACACCATATATTTT. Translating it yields CASGSGTGGTGNTIYF.

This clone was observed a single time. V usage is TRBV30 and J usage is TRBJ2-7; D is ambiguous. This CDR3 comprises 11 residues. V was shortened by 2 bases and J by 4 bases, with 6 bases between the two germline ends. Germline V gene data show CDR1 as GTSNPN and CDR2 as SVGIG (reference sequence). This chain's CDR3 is CAWSIVYEQYF. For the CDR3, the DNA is TGTGCCTGGAGTATTGTATACGAGCAGTACTTC.

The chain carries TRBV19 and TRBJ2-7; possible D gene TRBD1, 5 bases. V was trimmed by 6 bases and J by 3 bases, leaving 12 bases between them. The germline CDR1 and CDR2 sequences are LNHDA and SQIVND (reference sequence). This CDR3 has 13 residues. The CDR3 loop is CASRSVRDYEQYF. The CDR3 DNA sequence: TGTGCCAGTAGATCTGTCAGGGACTACGAGCAGTACTTC.

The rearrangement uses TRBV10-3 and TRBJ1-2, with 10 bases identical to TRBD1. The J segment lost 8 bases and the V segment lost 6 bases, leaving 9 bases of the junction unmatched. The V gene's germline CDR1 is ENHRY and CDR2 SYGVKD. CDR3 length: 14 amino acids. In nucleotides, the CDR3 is TGTGCCATCAGAATTCCGGGACAGGGGAGCGGCTACACCTTC. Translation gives CAIRIPGQGSGYTF.

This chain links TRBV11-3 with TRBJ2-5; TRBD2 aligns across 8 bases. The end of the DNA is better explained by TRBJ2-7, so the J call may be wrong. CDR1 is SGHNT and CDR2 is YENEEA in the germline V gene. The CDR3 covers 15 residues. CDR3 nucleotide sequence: TGTGCCAGCAGCTTAGGAGCGGGGGCCTCCTACGAGCAGTACTTC. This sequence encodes CASSLGAGASYEQYF.

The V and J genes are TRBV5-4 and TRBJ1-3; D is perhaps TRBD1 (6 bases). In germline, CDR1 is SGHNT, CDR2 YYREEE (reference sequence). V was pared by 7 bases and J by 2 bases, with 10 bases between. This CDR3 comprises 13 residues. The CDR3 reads CASQGGPGNTIYF. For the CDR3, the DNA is TGTGCCAGCCAAGGGGGACCTGGAAACACCATATATTTT.

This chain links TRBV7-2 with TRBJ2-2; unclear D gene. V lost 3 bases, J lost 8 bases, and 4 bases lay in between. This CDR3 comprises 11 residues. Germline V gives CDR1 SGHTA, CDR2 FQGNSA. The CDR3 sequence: CASSLYGELFF. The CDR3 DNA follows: TGTGCCAGCAGCTTGTATGGGGAGCTGTTTTTT.

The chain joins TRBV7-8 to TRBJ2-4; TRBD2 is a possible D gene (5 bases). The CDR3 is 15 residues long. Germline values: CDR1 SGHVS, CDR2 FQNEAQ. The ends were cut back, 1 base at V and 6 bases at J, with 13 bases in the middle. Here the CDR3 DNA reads TGTGCCAGCAGCTTAGTTTTGGGGAGCGGAAACATTCAGTACTTC. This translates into CASSLVLGSGNIQYF.

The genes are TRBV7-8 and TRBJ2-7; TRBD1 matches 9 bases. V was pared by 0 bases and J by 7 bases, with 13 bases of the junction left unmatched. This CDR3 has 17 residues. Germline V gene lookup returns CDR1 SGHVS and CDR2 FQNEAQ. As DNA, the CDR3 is TGTGCCAGCAGCTTAGCATGGGGCGGGACAGGGACTTGGGAGCAGTACTTC. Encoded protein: CASSLAWGGTGTWEQYF.

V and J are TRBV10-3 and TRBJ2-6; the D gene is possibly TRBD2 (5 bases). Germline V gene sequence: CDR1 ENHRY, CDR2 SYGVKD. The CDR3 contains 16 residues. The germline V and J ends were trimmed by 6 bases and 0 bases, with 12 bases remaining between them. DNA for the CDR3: TGTGCCATCAGCGCCGATCGGGACTCTGGGGCCAACGTCCTGACTTTC. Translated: CAISADRDSGANVLTF.

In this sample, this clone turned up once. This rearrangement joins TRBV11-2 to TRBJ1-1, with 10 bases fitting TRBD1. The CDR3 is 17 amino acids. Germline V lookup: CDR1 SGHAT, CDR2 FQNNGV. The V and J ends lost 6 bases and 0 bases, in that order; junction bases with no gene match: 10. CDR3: CASRPGQGKRMNTEAFF. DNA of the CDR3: TGTGCCAGCAGACCGGGACAGGGGAAAAGAATGAACACTGAAGCTTTCTTT.

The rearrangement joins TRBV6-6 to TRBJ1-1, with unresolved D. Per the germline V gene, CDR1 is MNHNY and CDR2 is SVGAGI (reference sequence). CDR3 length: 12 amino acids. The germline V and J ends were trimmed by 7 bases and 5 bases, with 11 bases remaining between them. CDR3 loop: CASTTLQTEAFF. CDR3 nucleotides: TGTGCCAGCACCACCCTACAGACTGAAGCTTTCTTT.

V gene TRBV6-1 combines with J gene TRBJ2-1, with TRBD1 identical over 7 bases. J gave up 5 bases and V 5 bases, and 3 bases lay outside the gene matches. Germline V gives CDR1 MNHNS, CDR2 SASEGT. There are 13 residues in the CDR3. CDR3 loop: CASSPGTDNEQFF. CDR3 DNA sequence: TGTGCCAGCAGTCCCGGGACAGACAATGAGCAGTTCTTC.

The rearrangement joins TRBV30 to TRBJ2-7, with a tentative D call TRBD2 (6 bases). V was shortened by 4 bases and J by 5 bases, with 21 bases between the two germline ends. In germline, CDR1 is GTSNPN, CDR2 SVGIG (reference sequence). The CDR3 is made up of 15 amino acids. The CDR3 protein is CAWTMGGPQRHEQYF. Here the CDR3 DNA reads TGTGCCTGGACCATGGGAGGTCCTCAGAGACACGAGCAGTACTTC.

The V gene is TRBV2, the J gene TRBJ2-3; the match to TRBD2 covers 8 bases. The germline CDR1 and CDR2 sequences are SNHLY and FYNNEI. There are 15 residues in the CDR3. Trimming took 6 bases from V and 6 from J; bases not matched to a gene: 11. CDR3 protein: CASRNPGLVRDTQYF. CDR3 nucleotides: TGTGCCAGCAGGAATCCGGGACTAGTCAGGGATACGCAGTATTTT.

The CDR3 sequence: CASSRGQTNTGELFF. Here the CDR3 DNA reads TGTGCCAGCAGCCGGGGACAGACGAACACCGGGGAGCTGTTTTTT. The gene calls are TRBV6-5 and TRBJ2-2, with 7 bases identical to TRBD1. This CDR3 has 15 amino acids. V was pared by 6 bases and J by 0 bases, with 4 bases of the junction left unmatched. CDR1 and CDR2 from the germline V gene are MNHEY and SVGAGI.

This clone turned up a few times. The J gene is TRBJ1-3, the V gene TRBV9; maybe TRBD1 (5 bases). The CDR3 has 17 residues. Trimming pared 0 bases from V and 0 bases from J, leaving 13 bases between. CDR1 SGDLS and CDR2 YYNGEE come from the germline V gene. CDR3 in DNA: TGTGCCAGCAGCGTAGGCGGGGGAGTGACCTCTGGAAACACCATATATTTT. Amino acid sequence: CASSVGGGVTSGNTIYF.